The 5 T cell receptor beta chains reported below all come from one sample, sequenced in a study of T cell changes during pregnancy in multiple sclerosis. The data were produced by immunoSEQ multiplex PCR, yet TCRdb's version contains in-frame clones alone and is incomplete. The sample contains approximately 80,000 clones, 90% to 95% of which appear only once. This sample comprised PBMCs, obtained in the first trimester of pregnancy. These receptors were collected from a female donor in good health, serving as a control in a pregnancy study. Some clones in this sample may be carry-over from other donors' samples.

This chain uses TRBV27 with TRBJ2-7, with a tentative D call TRBD2 (5 bases). Germline lookup yields CDR1 MNHEY and CDR2 SMNVEV (reference sequence). The CDR3 has 15 residues. With 2 bases removed from V and 7 bases from J, the gap between germline ends came to 18 bases. The CDR3 DNA is TGTGCCAGCAGTTTAAGGTCCACCGGGTGGAGGGAGCAGTACTTC. Translating it yields CASSLRSTGWREQYF.

The rearrangement joins TRBV7-9 to TRBJ2-6; 7 bases agree with TRBD1. Unmatched junction bases numbered 15, after V lost 7 bases and J lost 3 bases. This CDR3 comprises 18 residues. CDR1 and CDR2 (germline): SEHNR, FQNEAQ (reference sequence). This chain's CDR3 is CASTLPQGGAYGANVLTF. DNA for the CDR3: TGTGCCAGCACCCTACCTCAAGGGGGCGCTTATGGGGCCAACGTCCTGACTTTC.

The rearrangement uses TRBV30 and TRBJ1-4; the D gene is possibly TRBD1 (6 bases). Trimming cost V 4 bases and J 8 bases, with 17 bases left between them. The germline gives CDR1 GTSNPN, CDR2 SVGIG (reference sequence). The CDR3 extends over 14 amino acids. CDR3 sequence: CAWNRALRGEKLFF. CDR3 bases: TGTGCCTGGAACAGGGCCTTGCGAGGCGAAAAACTGTTTTTT.

The chain employs TRBV13 and TRBJ2-7; 9 nucleotides line up with TRBD2. With V trimmed by 8 bases and J by 4 bases, 3 bases remained unmatched. The CDR3 extends over 12 amino acids. CDR1 and CDR2 from the germline V gene are PRHDT and FYEKMQ (reference sequence). The CDR3 DNA sequence: TGTGCCAGCGGGGCGGGGGGGTACGAGCAGTACTTC. Its protein product is CASGAGGYEQYF.

V and J are TRBV18 and TRBJ1-2; TRBD1 matches at 10 bases. The CDR3 contains 15 residues. Germline V gene sequence: CDR1 KGHSH, CDR2 LQKENI. The trim removed 3 bases at V and 4 bases at J, leaving 5 bases unmatched. The CDR3 nucleotides read TGTGCCAGCTCACCCGGGACAGGGGATACCTATGGCTACACCTTC. It codes for CASSPGTGDTYGYTF.